This T cell receptor (beta chain) was documented in a study of human T cells and chemical hapten exposure. The CDR3 contains 15 residues. CDR1 is MDHEN and CDR2 is SYDVKM in the germline V gene. Trimming pared 6 bases from V and 6 bases from J, leaving 19 bases between. MiXCR, applied by TCRdb to the RACE reads, yields one record per CDR3 protein. The table shows fewer than 130,000 distinct CDR3 sequences, with approximately 11% occurring only once. Time point in this sample: patch test 1, 2 weeks after DPC sensitization. Treatment of the sample: therapeutic diphenylcyclopropenone sensitization with weekly scalp DPC. This clonotype came up many times.

The rearrangement uses TRBV28 and TRBJ2-3; tentatively, D is TRBD1 or TRBD2 (6 bases each). Sequencing was performed on whole blood, taken in connection with sensitization to the hapten diphenylcyclopropenone (DPC). The source is a middle-aged woman with alopecia areata. Some clones in this sample may be carry-over from other donors' samples. The CDR3 bases are TGTGCCAGCAGCCCCGGGGGCATAGGGTCCGATACGCAGTATTTT. Protein sequence: CASSPGGIGSDTQYF.